The 17 T cell receptor beta chains given below trace back to one sample, sequenced in a study of blood T cell repertoires in COVID-19 (dated by TCRdb to the early 2020s). Library creation used the immunoSEQ multiplex PCR assay. Entries here come from immuneACCESS through TCRdb and include only in-frame sequences with V and J called. Some clones fail to appear in such tables; in the studies checked, an unresolved V gene covers under half of the shortfall, and the cause of the remainder is unknown. This sample comprises some 200,000 clones, approximately 80% of them detected only once. In total, the top ten clones hold roughly 17% of the sample. Input material: PBMCs or T cells enriched from blood (not recorded which). These receptors originate from a woman aged 50 to 60 who had recovered from COVID-19.

The gene calls are TRBV19 and TRBJ1-5; D perhaps matches TRBD1 (5 bases). The V end was cut by 5 bases, the J end by 0 bases, with 17 bases between. The germline CDR1 and CDR2 sequences are LNHDA and SQIVND (reference sequence). This CDR3 is built from 17 residues. CDR3 nucleotide sequence: TGTGCCAGTAGTGGCCGACCAGGGATGAGTAGCAATCAGCCCCAGCATTTT. It codes for CASSGRPGMSSNQPQHF. The entire variable domain, with the rest obtained from reference TRBV19 and TRBJ1-5, is as follows: DGGITQSPKYLFRKEGQNVTLSCEQNLNHDAMYWYRQDPGQGLRLIYYSQIVNDFQKGDIAEGYSVSREKKESFPLTVTSAQKNPTAFYLCASSGRPGMSSNQPQHFGDGTRLSIL.

V and J are TRBV5-1 and TRBJ1-2; D gene unclear. Deletions cut 4 bases from V and 4 bases from J, with 20 bases between. Germline CDR1 SGHRS, CDR2 YFSETQ. The CDR3 spans 16 residues. CDR3 in DNA: TGCGCCAGCAGCCCTGATCCCGTTATACCTAGCTATGGCTACACCTTC. It is translated as CASSPDPVIPSYGYTF.

The V and J genes are TRBV10-3 and TRBJ2-1; 10 positions agree with TRBD2. Germline trimming cut 6 bases from V and 5 bases from J; bases unmatched to any gene: 1. The V gene's germline CDR1 is ENHRY and CDR2 SYGVKD. The CDR3 contains 13 residues. The CDR3 spells CAISGLADNEQFF. CDR3 coding DNA: TGTGCCATCAGCGGACTAGCGGACAATGAGCAGTTCTTC.

The genes are TRBV9 and TRBJ1-6; D is possibly TRBD1 (5 bases). Trimming shortened V by 1 base and J by 10 bases, and 12 bases separated the two germline ends. The CDR3 is made up of 14 amino acids. Germline loops: CDR1 SGDLS, CDR2 YYNGEE. CDR3 nucleotides: TGTGCCAGCAGCGTAAGGGGTATACAGTCACCCCTCCACTTT. This gives the protein CASSVRGIQSPLHF.

The rearrangement joins TRBV9 to TRBJ2-3; D not resolved. The CDR3 covers 14 residues. Between the trimmed V and J ends, which lost 5 bases and 7 bases, there was a span of 17 bases. Germline CDR1 and CDR2: SGDLS and YYNGEE. The CDR3 sequence is CASSGPPEGNTQYF. DNA for the CDR3: TGTGCCAGCAGTGGGCCCCCGGAAGGAAATACGCAGTATTTT.

The chain is built from TRBV28 and TRBJ2-2; no definite D call. This CDR3 region has 12 residues. V lost 4 bases and J lost 7, with 7 bases in between. Looked up from germline, CDR1 is MDHEN and CDR2 is SYDVKM. The CDR3 DNA reads as TGTGCCAGCAGTTCGGGTAGCGGGGAGCTGTTTTTT. This translates into CASSSGSGELFF.

The chain joins TRBV7-9 to TRBJ2-1, with D perhaps matching TRBD2 (5 bases). The germline V gene has CDR1 SEHNR and CDR2 FQNEAQ (reference sequence). This CDR3 contains 12 residues. Trimming cost V 3 bases and J 9 bases, with 9 bases left between them. The CDR3 DNA sequence: TGTGCCAGCAGCTTTATCCGGGGTGAGCAGTTCTTC. As protein: CASSFIRGEQFF. Looking up the rest from reference TRBV7-9 and TRBJ2-1 gives the full variable domain: DTGVSQNPRHKITKRGQNVTFRCDPISEHNRLYWYRQTLGQGPEFLTYFQNEAQLEKSRLLSDRFSAERPKGSFSTLEIQRTEQGDSAMYLCASSFIRGEQFFGPGTRLTVL.

V usage is TRBV5-5 and J usage is TRBJ2-2, with 9 bases that match TRBD1. This CDR3 has 16 amino acids. J gave up 0 bases and V 4 bases, and 4 bases lay outside the gene matches. Germline CDR1 and CDR2: SGHKS and YYEKEE (reference sequence). The CDR3 reads CASSQRQGANTGELFF. Here the CDR3 DNA reads TGTGCCAGCAGCCAGCGACAGGGGGCGAACACCGGGGAGCTGTTTTTT.

J is TRBJ2-5 and V is TRBV28; 11 nucleotides match TRBD2. Trimming took 5 bases from V and 4 from J; bases not matched to a gene: 12. In germline, CDR1 is MDHEN, CDR2 SYDVKM. This CDR3 spans 17 amino acids. The chain's CDR3 is CASSEASGRTEAETQYF. DNA of the CDR3: TGTGCCAGCAGTGAAGCTAGCGGGAGGACCGAAGCAGAGACCCAGTACTTC.

The chain is built from TRBV7-3 and TRBJ2-3, with D possibly matching TRBD2 (6 bases). The CDR3 spans 16 residues. The germline V gene has CDR1 SGHTA and CDR2 FQGTGA. V was clipped by 1 base and J by 3 bases, with 14 bases between them. DNA for the CDR3: TGTGCCAGCAGCTTAAGGAGGGCAGGGAGGACAGATACGCAGTATTTT. Amino acids: CASSLRRAGRTDTQYF.

The chain carries TRBV28 and TRBJ2-1, with 12 nucleotides matching TRBD1. The junction had 9 bases not matched to a gene; V was cut back by 9 bases and J by 9 bases. Germline V lookup: CDR1 MDHEN, CDR2 SYDVKM. The CDR3 has 14 amino acids. In DNA, the CDR3 is TGTGCCAGTTACACCGGGACAGGGGGCGGTGAGCAGTTCTTC. This gives the protein CASYTGTGGGEQFF.

The chain recombines TRBV7-8 with TRBJ2-1; the match to TRBD1 covers 8 bases. The CDR3 is 15 residues long. Trimming took 10 bases from V and 6 from J; bases not matched to a gene: 14. In germline, CDR1 is SGHVS, CDR2 FQNEAQ. CDR3 nucleotides: TGTGCCACAACCCGGGGAACAGGGGGTTTCAATGAGCAGTTCTTC. Encoded protein: CATTRGTGGFNEQFF.

The chain joins TRBV15 to TRBJ2-5; weak D call: TRBD1 (5 bases). CDR1 is LNHNV and CDR2 is YYDKDF in the germline V gene (reference sequence). CDR3 size: 15 residues. Trimming took 1 base from V and 2 from J, leaving 11 bases between them. The CDR3 region has the DNA TGTGCCACCAGCAGAGTTCCAGGGCCACAAGAGACCCAGTACTTC. Translating it yields CATSRVPGPQETQYF. The variable domain in full, completed from reference TRBV15 and TRBJ2-5, reads DAMVIQNPRYQVTQFGKPVTLSCSQTLNHNVMYWYQQKSSQAPKLLFHYYDKDFNNEADTPDNFQSRRPNTSFCFLDIRSPGLGDTAMYLCATSRVPGPQETQYFGPGTRLLVL.

The chain has TRBV21-1 and TRBJ2-5; the DNA was not used to check the table's D call, TRBD1. TRBV21-1 has pseudogene status. CDR3 length: 16 residues. This chain's CDR3 is CASSNEGQYPRETQYF. The CDR3 coding sequence is TGTGCCAGCAGCAACGAGGGACAGTACCCCCGGGAGACCCAGTACTTC.

The chain employs TRBV29-1 and TRBJ1-1; no reliable D call. The CDR3 totals 11 residues. Germline lookup yields CDR1 SQVTM and CDR2 ANQGSEA. The ends were cut back, 5 bases at V and 10 bases at J, with 14 bases in the middle. CDR3 region: CSVRPLGRAFF. In DNA, the CDR3 is TGCAGCGTTCGCCCGCTAGGCCGAGCTTTCTTT.

The chain carries TRBV30 and TRBJ2-5; a weak D match, TRBD1 (6 bases). CDR1 and CDR2 (germline): GTSNPN, SVGIG (reference sequence). The CDR3 has 11 residues. The germline V and J ends were trimmed by 5 bases and 2 bases, with 6 bases remaining between them. The CDR3 region is CAWGQQETQYF. CDR3 nucleotides: TGTGCCTGGGGACAGCAAGAGACCCAGTACTTC.

The V gene is TRBV7-9, the J gene TRBJ2-1, with 7 bases matching TRBD1. Losses at the gene ends were 5 bases for V and 1 base for J; bases not matched to a gene: 5. The germline V gene encodes CDR1 SEHNR and CDR2 FQNEAQ (reference sequence). This CDR3 is 15 amino acids long. The CDR3 sequence is CASSPGTASYNEQFF. In DNA, the CDR3 is TGTGCCAGCAGCCCAGGGACAGCGTCCTACAATGAGCAGTTCTTC.